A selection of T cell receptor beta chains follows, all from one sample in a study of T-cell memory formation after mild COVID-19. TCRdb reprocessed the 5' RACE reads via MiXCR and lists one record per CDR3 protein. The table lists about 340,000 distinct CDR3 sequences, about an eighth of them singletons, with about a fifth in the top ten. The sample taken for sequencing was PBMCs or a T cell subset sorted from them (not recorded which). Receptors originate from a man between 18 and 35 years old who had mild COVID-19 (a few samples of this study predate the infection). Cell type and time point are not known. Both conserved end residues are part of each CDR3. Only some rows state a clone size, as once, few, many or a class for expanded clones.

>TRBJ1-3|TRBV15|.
CATSNRPSGNTIYF
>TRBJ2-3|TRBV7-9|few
CASSSPSGGGLDTQYF
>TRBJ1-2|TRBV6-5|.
CASRFGTGHGYTF
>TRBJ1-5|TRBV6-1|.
CASRRQGGTDSNQPQHF
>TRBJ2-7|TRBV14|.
CASSQEGIPSSGGGYEQYF
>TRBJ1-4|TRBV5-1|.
CASSPGTGSGEKLFF
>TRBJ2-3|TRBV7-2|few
CASSVRDLPSTDTQYF
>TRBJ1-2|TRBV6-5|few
CASSYSQGYYGYTF
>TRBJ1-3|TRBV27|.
CASSPRGSSGNTIYF
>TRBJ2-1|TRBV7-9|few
CASTRGSDEQFF
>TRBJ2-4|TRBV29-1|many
CSVEPAGGDQNIQYF
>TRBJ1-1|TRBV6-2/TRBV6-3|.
CASSRRQTTGTEAFF
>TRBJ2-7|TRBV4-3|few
CASSPGIPLSYEQYF
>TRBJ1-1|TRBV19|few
CASSIDPWGAFF
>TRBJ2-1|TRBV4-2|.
CASSQRQGPYNEQFF
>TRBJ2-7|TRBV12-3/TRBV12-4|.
CAAGKAIGEQYF
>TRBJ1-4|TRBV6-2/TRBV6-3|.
CASSIGTSSEKLFF
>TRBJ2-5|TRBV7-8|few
CASSLGLAGALRETQYF
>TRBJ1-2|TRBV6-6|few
CASSYSIADSPAYGYTF
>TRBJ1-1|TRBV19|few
CASRTWAANTEAFF
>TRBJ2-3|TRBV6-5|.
CASSPPGVARSTDTQYF
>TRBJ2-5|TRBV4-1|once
CASSPSPAGGQETQYF
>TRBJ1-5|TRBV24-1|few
CATSDGPGGRNQPQHF
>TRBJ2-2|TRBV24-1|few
CATSETGNTGELFF
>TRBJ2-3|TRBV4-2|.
CASSQDQSGGALADTQYF
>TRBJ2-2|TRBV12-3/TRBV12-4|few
CASKGGGNTGELFF
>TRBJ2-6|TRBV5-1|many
CASSLEVVPGANVLTF